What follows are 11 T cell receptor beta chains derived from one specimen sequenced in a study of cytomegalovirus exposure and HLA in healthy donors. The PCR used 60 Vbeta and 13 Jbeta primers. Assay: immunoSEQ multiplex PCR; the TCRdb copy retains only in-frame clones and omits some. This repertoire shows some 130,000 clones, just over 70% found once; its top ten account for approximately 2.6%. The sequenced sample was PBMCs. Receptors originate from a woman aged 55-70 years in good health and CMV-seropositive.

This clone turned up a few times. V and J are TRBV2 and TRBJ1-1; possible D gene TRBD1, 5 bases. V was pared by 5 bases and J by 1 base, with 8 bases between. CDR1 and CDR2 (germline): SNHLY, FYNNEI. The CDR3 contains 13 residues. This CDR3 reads CASSPDKNTEAFF. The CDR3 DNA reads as TGTGCCAGCAGTCCGGACAAGAACACTGAAGCTTTCTTT.

As DNA, the CDR3 is TGTGCCAGCAGCTTAAGCCTCGGGAAACTGTTTTTT. Its protein is CASSLSLGKLFF. The rearrangement joins TRBV7-8 to TRBJ1-4; D is ambiguous. V shed 2 bases and J shed 11 bases, with 9 bases lying between them. CDR1 SGHVS and CDR2 FQNEAQ come from the germline V gene. This CDR3 comprises 12 residues.

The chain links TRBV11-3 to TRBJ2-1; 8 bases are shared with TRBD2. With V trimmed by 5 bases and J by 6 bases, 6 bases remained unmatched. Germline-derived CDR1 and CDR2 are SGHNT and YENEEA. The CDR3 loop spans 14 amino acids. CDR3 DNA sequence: TGTGCCAGCAGCCCGGGGGGGAGGGTCAATGAGCAGTTCTTC. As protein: CASSPGGRVNEQFF. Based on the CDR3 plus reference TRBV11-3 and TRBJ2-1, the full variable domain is EAGVVQSPRYKIIEKKQPVAFWCNPISGHNTLYWYLQNLGQGPELLIRYENEEAVDDSQLPKDRFSAERLKGVDSTLKIQPAELGDSAVYLCASSPGGRVNEQFFGPGTRLTVL.

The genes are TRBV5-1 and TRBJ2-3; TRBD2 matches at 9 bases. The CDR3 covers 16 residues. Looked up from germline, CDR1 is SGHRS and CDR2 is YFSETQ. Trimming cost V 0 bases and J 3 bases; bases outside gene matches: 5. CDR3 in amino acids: CASSLGAGGPTDTQYF. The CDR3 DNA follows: TGCGCCAGCAGCTTGGGTGCGGGGGGGCCGACAGATACGCAGTATTTT. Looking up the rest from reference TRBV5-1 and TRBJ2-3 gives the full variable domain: KAGVTQTPRYLIKTRGQQVTLSCSPISGHRSVSWYQQTPGQGLQFLFEYFSETQRNKGNFPGRFSGRQFSNSRSEMNVSTLELGDSALYLCASSLGAGGPTDTQYFGPGTRLTVL.

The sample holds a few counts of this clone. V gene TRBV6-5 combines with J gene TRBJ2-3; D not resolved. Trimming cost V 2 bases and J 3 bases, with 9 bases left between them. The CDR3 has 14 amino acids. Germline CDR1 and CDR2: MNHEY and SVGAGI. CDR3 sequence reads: CASSYRTATDTQYF. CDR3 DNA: TGTGCCAGCAGTTACCGCACTGCGACAGATACGCAGTATTTT.

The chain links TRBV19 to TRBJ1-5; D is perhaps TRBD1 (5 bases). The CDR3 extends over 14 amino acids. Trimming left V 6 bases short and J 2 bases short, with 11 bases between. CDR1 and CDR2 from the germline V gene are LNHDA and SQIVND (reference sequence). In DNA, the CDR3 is TGTGCCAGTAGCTGGGGAGGGGGCAATCAGCCCCAGCATTTT. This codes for CASSWGGGNQPQHF.

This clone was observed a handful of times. The CDR3 bases are TGTGCCAGCAGCCGGGTCCAGCGGAATCAGCCCCAGCATTTT. It yields the protein CASSRVQRNQPQHF. The V call is TRBV7-2, the J call TRBJ1-5; D gene uncertain. This CDR3 has 14 residues. Deletions cut 5 bases from V and 4 bases from J, with 12 bases between. Per germline, CDR1 SGHTA and CDR2 FQGNSA.

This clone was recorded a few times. The CDR3 region has the DNA TGCGCCAGCAGCTTGGGTAGTGCTAATAATGAAAAACTGTTTTTT. Translating it yields CASSLGSANNEKLFF. The chain is built from TRBV5-1 and TRBJ1-4, with D uncertain. V was trimmed by 0 bases and J by 4 bases, leaving 10 bases between them. Per the germline V gene, CDR1 is SGHRS and CDR2 is YFSETQ. The CDR3 extends over 15 amino acids.

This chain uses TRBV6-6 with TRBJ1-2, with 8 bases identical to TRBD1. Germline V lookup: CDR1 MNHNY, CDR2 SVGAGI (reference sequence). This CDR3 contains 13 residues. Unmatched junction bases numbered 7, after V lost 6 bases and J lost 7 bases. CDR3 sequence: CASRETGDGGYTF. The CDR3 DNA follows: TGTGCCAGCAGAGAGACAGGGGACGGTGGCTACACCTTC.

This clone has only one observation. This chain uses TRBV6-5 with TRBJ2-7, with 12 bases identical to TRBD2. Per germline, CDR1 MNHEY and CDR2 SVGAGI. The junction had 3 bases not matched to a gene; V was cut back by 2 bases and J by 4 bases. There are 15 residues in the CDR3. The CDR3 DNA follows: TGTGCCAGCAGTTACGCTAGCGGGGGGGCATACGAGCAGTACTTC. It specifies CASSYASGGAYEQYF.

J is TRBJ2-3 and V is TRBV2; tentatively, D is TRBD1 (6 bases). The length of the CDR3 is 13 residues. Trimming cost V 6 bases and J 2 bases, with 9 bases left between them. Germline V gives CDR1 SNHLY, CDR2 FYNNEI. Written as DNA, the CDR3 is TGTGCCAGCAGCGGACAGCTCACAGATACGCAGTATTTT. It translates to CASSGQLTDTQYF. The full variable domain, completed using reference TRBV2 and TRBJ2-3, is EPEVTQTPSHQVTQMGQEVILRCVPISNHLYFYWYRQILGQKVEFLVSFYNNEISEKSEIFDDQFSVERPDGSNFTLKIRSTKLEDSAMYFCASSGQLTDTQYFGPGTRLTVL.